Listed below are T cell receptor beta chains from one sample, sequenced in a study of cytomegalovirus exposure and HLA in healthy donors. Assay: immunoSEQ multiplex PCR; the TCRdb copy retains only in-frame clones and omits some. Of tens of thousands of clones in the sample, approximately 80% were seen once. Sequencing was performed on PBMCs. The receptor source for this set is a woman between 35 and 50 years old in good health and CMV-seropositive. The conserved cysteine and the conserved F or W are not part of the CDR3 here.

j_call: TRBJ2-7; v_call: TRBV5-1; cdr3_length: 12; cdr3_aa: ASSFETGFYEQY
j_call: TRBJ2-6; v_call: TRBV7-2; cdr3_length: 15; cdr3_aa: ASRPTSRAPGANVLT
j_call: TRBJ1-1; v_call: TRBV9; cdr3_length: 11; cdr3_aa: ASSGDRGTEAF
j_call: TRBJ2-1; v_call: TRBV18; cdr3_length: 17; cdr3_aa: ASSRSGTSGGSSYNEQF
j_call: TRBJ2-7; v_call: TRBV7-9; cdr3_length: 9; cdr3_aa: SSSLADEQY
j_call: TRBJ1-2; v_call: TRBV2; cdr3_length: 12; cdr3_aa: ASSENGKNYGYT
j_call: TRBJ1-3; v_call: TRBV6-6; cdr3_length: 13; cdr3_aa: ASSPLGTLGNTIY
j_call: TRBJ1-5; v_call: TRBV28; cdr3_length: 10; cdr3_aa: ASSLLSQPQH
j_call: TRBJ1-1; v_call: TRBV30; cdr3_length: 13; cdr3_aa: AWSVTQGPATEAF
j_call: TRBJ1-3; v_call: TRBV7-9; cdr3_length: 14; cdr3_aa: ASSLHHQGEGNTIY
j_call: TRBJ1-1; v_call: TRBV18; cdr3_length: 10; cdr3_aa: ASSPLHSEAF
j_call: TRBJ1-4; v_call: TRBV15; cdr3_length: 12; cdr3_aa: ATSRDRGDEKLF
j_call: TRBJ2-7; v_call: TRBV5-8; cdr3_length: 14; cdr3_aa: ASSLGAWRVRREQY
j_call: TRBJ2-2; v_call: TRBV6-5; cdr3_length: 13; cdr3_aa: ASSTTVVGTGELF
j_call: TRBJ1-1; v_call: TRBV30; cdr3_length: 11; cdr3_aa: AWSVLQGSEAF
j_call: TRBJ2-3; v_call: TRBV7-7; cdr3_length: 13; cdr3_aa: ASSPTGMGLDTQY
j_call: TRBJ2-7; v_call: TRBV29-1; cdr3_length: 12; cdr3_aa: SVRGTVNLGEQY
j_call: TRBJ1-3; v_call: TRBV7-8; cdr3_length: 12; cdr3_aa: ASTMGGSGNTIY
j_call: TRBJ1-1; v_call: TRBV30; cdr3_length: 9; cdr3_aa: ACHMNTEAF
j_call: TRBJ1-5; v_call: TRBV30; cdr3_length: 11; cdr3_aa: ASGPEGNQPQH
j_call: TRBJ1-2; v_call: TRBV25-1; cdr3_length: 13; cdr3_aa: ASSTGQGRFYGYT
j_call: TRBJ1-6; v_call: TRBV30; cdr3_length: 11; cdr3_aa: ACAKGDGSPLH
j_call: TRBJ1-3; v_call: TRBV7-7; cdr3_length: 14; cdr3_aa: ASSSYRVVTGNTIY
j_call: TRBJ2-7; v_call: TRBV5-1; cdr3_length: 13; cdr3_aa: ASSLPGVMRYEQY
j_call: TRBJ1-2; v_call: TRBV5-6; cdr3_length: 12; cdr3_aa: ASSRPDSRYGYT
j_call: TRBJ2-1; v_call: TRBV10-3; cdr3_length: 10; cdr3_aa: AISGGRDEQF
j_call: TRBJ1-6; v_call: TRBV6-6; cdr3_length: 12; cdr3_aa: ASSKDTLNSPLH
j_call: TRBJ2-5; v_call: TRBV7-9; cdr3_length: 13; cdr3_aa: ASSTSGTSHETQY
j_call: TRBJ1-2; v_call: TRBV13; cdr3_length: 10; cdr3_aa: ASSLMAHGYT
j_call: TRBJ2-3; v_call: TRBV6-1; cdr3_length: 12; cdr3_aa: ASSILKGTDTQY
j_call: TRBJ2-2; v_call: TRBV15; cdr3_length: 14; cdr3_aa: ATSRDLAANTGELF
j_call: TRBJ2-2; v_call: TRBV28; cdr3_length: 13; cdr3_aa: ASSFRTRNTGELF
j_call: TRBJ2-1; v_call: TRBV4-1; cdr3_length: 14; cdr3_aa: ASTGPRGGVANEQF
j_call: TRBJ2-7; v_call: TRBV6-6; cdr3_length: 13; cdr3_aa: ASSDSGGQRYEQY
j_call: TRBJ2-2; v_call: TRBV5-4; cdr3_length: 14; cdr3_aa: ASSRRRSPNTGELF
j_call: TRBJ2-7; v_call: TRBV5-1; cdr3_length: 10; cdr3_aa: ASSLQGYEQY
j_call: TRBJ1-1; v_call: TRBV30; cdr3_length: 11; cdr3_aa: AWSEGEWTEAF
j_call: TRBJ2-1; v_call: TRBV15; cdr3_length: 15; cdr3_aa: ATSRDVASGGHNEQF
j_call: TRBJ1-1; v_call: TRBV30; cdr3_length: 11; cdr3_aa: AWSTGENTEAF
j_call: TRBJ2-6; v_call: TRBV6-4; cdr3_length: 14; cdr3_aa: ASSDTDSSGANVLT
j_call: TRBJ1-4; v_call: TRBV5-8; cdr3_length: 17; cdr3_aa: ASSPQEHAQGSTNEKLF
j_call: TRBJ1-1; v_call: TRBV11-1; cdr3_length: 13; cdr3_aa: ASSPGQARYSEAF
j_call: TRBJ2-7; v_call: TRBV5-5; cdr3_length: 13; cdr3_aa: ASSDRTGNSYEQY
j_call: TRBJ1-3; v_call: TRBV6-5; cdr3_length: 13; cdr3_aa: ASSYSRNPGVTIY
j_call: TRBJ1-3; v_call: TRBV7-9; cdr3_length: 11; cdr3_aa: ASSLSTGNTIY
j_call: TRBJ2-6; v_call: TRBV2; cdr3_length: 13; cdr3_aa: ASSKSGAGANVLT
j_call: TRBJ2-7; v_call: TRBV5-6; cdr3_length: 12; cdr3_aa: ASSSGWSDAEQY
j_call: TRBJ2-1; v_call: TRBV5-4; cdr3_length: 14; cdr3_aa: ASSGGGSGSNNEQF
j_call: TRBJ2-1; v_call: TRBV9; cdr3_length: 9; cdr3_aa: ASSNFDEQF
j_call: TRBJ1-6; v_call: TRBV7-9; cdr3_length: 16; cdr3_aa: ASSLAATTGAGNSPLH
j_call: TRBJ2-1; v_call: TRBV7-9; cdr3_length: 10; cdr3_aa: ASSLQVNEQF
j_call: TRBJ2-5; v_call: TRBV11-2; cdr3_length: 14; cdr3_aa: ASSKDIPTGGETQY
j_call: TRBJ1-1; v_call: TRBV4-1; cdr3_length: 13; cdr3_aa: ASSQDPPTGTEAF
j_call: TRBJ1-1; v_call: TRBV6-1; cdr3_length: 11; cdr3_aa: ASTITGSAGAF
j_call: TRBJ2-3; v_call: TRBV2; cdr3_length: 14; cdr3_aa: ASRSGLAAGTDTQY
j_call: TRBJ2-3; v_call: TRBV6-6; cdr3_length: 12; cdr3_aa: ASNEGRRTDTQY
j_call: TRBJ1-1; v_call: TRBV5-6; cdr3_length: 13; cdr3_aa: ASSLRLQGFREAF
j_call: TRBJ2-7; v_call: TRBV6-6; cdr3_length: 10; cdr3_aa: ASRTGGYEQY
j_call: TRBJ2-2; v_call: TRBV7-2; cdr3_length: 14; cdr3_aa: ASSFTSGGARGELF
j_call: TRBJ1-3; v_call: TRBV10-1; cdr3_length: 11; cdr3_aa: ASSSGNGNTIY